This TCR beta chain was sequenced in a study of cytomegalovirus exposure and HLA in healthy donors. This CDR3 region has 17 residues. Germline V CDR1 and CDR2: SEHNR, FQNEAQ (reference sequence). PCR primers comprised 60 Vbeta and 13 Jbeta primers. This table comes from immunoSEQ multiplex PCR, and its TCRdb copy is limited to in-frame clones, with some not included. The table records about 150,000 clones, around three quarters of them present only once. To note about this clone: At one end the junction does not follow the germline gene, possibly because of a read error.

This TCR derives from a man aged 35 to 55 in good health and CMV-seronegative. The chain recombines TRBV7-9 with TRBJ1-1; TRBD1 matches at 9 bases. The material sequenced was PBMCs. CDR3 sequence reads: CSSSARPGTGTLPEAFF. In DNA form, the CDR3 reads TGTTCCAGCAGCGCTCGACCCGGGACAGGGACCCTACCTGAAGCTTTCTTT.